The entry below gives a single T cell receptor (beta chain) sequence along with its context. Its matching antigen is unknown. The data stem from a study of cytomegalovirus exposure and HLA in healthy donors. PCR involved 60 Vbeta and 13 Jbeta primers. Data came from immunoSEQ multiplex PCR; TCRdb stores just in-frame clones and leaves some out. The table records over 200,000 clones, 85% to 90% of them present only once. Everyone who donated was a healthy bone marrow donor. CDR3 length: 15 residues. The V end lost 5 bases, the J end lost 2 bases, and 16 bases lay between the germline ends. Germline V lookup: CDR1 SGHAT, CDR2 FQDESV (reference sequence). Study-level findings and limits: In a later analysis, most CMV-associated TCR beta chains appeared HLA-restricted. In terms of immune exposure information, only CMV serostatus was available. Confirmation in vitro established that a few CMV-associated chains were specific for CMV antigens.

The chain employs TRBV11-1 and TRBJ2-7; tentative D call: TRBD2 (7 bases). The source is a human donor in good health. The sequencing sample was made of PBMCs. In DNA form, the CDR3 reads TGTGCCAGCAGCCACAAGGGGGAGGGCGCCTACGAGCAGTACTTC. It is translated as CASSHKGEGAYEQYF. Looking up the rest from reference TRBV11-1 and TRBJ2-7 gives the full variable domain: EAEVAQSPRYKITEKSQAVAFWCDPISGHATLYWYRQILGQGPELLVQFQDESVVDDSQLPKDRFSAERLKGVDSTLKIQPAELGDSAMYLCASSHKGEGAYEQYFGPGTRLTVT.